The T cell receptor (beta chain) under discussion was sequenced for a study of blood T cell repertoires in COVID-19 (dated by TCRdb to about 2020). Study-level background: Collaborator samples came from the United States, Italy and Spain and covered acute and convalescent phases of COVID-19. The prospective study material was composed of cDNA or gDNA derived from T cells, B-cell-depleted T cells, or PBMCs. The dataset comprised deeply sampled blood TCRbeta repertoires from subjects exposed to, actively infected with, or recovered from COVID-19. The repertoires were released in a freely available public database meant as a resource for research on the immune response to SARS-CoV-2. Samples came from the ongoing ImmuneRACE study (first 160 participants) plus 1,254 subjects from 6 global collaborators. The sample metadata nearly always contained a de-identified subject ID, COVID-19 status, age in years and sex. Where available, HLA class I and class II types were taken from metadata supplied by the sample provider and were not determined by assay-based typing. General conclusions and limits of the study: The amount of clinical and demographic metadata varied by source and participant and was provided uncurated.

The sample holds one count of this clone. This clone's antigen is unknown. Per-base quality was not reported, and no clone a single base away is much larger than it. Another Seattle source contributed samples from volunteer blood donors who had recovered from COVID-19. Each collaborating institution followed its own protocols to collect whole blood in K2EDTA tubes. For TCRbeta analysis, collaborators shipped samples in one of three forms: frozen whole blood, isolated PBMCs, or DNA extracted from either of those sample types. For this chain, trimming is 3 bases at the V end and 0 bases at the J end, and the number of junction bases without a gene match is 8. The CDR1 and CDR2 encoded by the germline V gene are SGHDT and YYEEEE. Inclusive of the bounding cysteine and phenylalanine, the CDR3 is 17 residues long. The entry retains the CDR3 DNA only, 51 bases that are in frame from base 1. TCRbeta CDR3 regions were amplified from genomic DNA by means of the immunoSEQ Assay, a bias-controlled multiplex PCR. In the original analysis: The number of nucleated cells in each sample was estimated by amplification of reference gene primers within the assay. To quantify the absolute abundance of each unique TCRbeta CDR3 rearrangement, sequence reads were collapsed and filtered. For each sample, productive Simpson clonality was calculated by taking the square root of Simpson's diversity index across productive rearrangements. Entries here come from immuneACCESS through TCRdb and include only in-frame sequences with V and J called. Some clones fail to appear in such tables; in the studies checked, an unresolved V gene covers under half of the shortfall, and the cause of the remainder is unknown. The V and J calls and clone size are taken from that table; D and trimming were inferred from the DNA. The sample records approximately 260,000 clones, roughly 83% of which are singletons. The ten largest clones take up 4.6% of the sample.

The TCR originated in a man in his 60s who had recovered from COVID-19. The chain was built from TRBV5-6 and TRBJ1-1; TRBD1 fits 10 bases in the junction. Sample: peripheral blood. The nucleotides are TGTGCCAGCAGCTGGCGGTGGACAGGGGGAATGAACACTGAAGCTTTCTTT. Translated, it gives CASSWRWTGGMNTEAFF.